This T cell receptor beta chain was profiled in a study of cytomegalovirus exposure and HLA in healthy donors. CDR1 and CDR2 (germline): MGHRA, YSYEKL. V gave up 0 bases and J gave up 8 bases, with 22 bases separating them. The length of the CDR3 is 17 residues. Notes on the study in general: A few CMV-associated chains were confirmed in vitro to be specific for CMV antigens. The study carried out a later analysis of TCR beta sequences. It associated 15,000 to 20,000 of them with specific HLA alleles at a false discovery rate of 0.05.

The PCR employed 60 Vbeta primers together with 13 Jbeta primers. Here immunoSEQ multiplex PCR was the method, and the copy in TCRdb shows in-frame clones only, minus some. The sample yields 100,000 or so clones, 70% to 90% seen once. In regard to this clone: The target antigen is unknown.

The sequenced sample consisted of PBMCs. The chain links TRBV4-1 to TRBJ1-1; D is undetermined. The sequence came from a man aged 18 to 29 in good health and CMV-seronegative. CDR3: CASSQDPTDYSGGEAFF. The CDR3 DNA follows: TGCGCCAGCAGCCAAGACCCCACCGACTACAGTGGAGGAGAAGCTTTCTTT.